This T cell receptor beta chain appears in the sequencing data of a study of blood T cell repertoires in COVID-19. Study-level information: From the United States, Italy and Spain came samples of acute and convalescent COVID-19.

CDR3 length equals 15 residues. Trimming stripped 1 base from V and 5 bases from J, with 15 bases between. Germline V CDR1 and CDR2: SGHTS, YDEGEE. Per the original methods: Reference gene primer amplification yielded estimated nucleated cell counts. Clones were sequenced by immunoSEQ multiplex PCR, and TCRdb holds only the in-frame ones, with some missing. V and J calls and clone size are copied from that table; D and trimming were computed from the DNA. The data hold 100,000 or so clones, with about 76% observed a single time. The chain couples TRBV5-8 to TRBJ1-1; D not resolved. The specimen was peripheral blood. The receptor's source is a man of 80 years or more with acute or convalescent COVID-19. The CDR3 bases are TGTGCCAGCAGCTTGAGGTACGGAGGCGGAACTGAAGCTTTCTTT. Translated, it gives CASSLRYGGGTEAFF.